Below, one T cell receptor (beta chain) is given with its context. Under the authors' procedure: Estimated nucleated cell counts came from reference gene primer amplification. Only in-frame clones appear in the TCRdb table, and some are missing; sequencing was by immunoSEQ multiplex PCR. D and trimming were read from the DNA, whereas the V and J calls and clone size are those reported in that table. This table holds about 54,000 clones, 75% to 90% found once. This entry comes from a study of blood T cell repertoires in COVID-19. As for the study in general: Nucleic acid was either cDNA or gDNA, and it came from T cells, B-cell-depleted T cells, or PBMCs.

Trimming cost V 5 bases and J 0 bases, with 7 bases left between them. The CDR3 consists of 13 residues. CDR1 is MNHEY, CDR2 SVGAGI, per germline. The source of this sequence is a human donor in a cohort sampled during active COVID-19. Specimen: peripheral blood. This sequence joins TRBV6-5 and TRBJ1-1, with D perhaps TRBD1 (5 bases). CDR3 in amino acids: CASSPQVNTEAFF. The CDR3 DNA is TGTGCCAGCAGTCCACAGGTGAACACTGAAGCTTTCTTT.